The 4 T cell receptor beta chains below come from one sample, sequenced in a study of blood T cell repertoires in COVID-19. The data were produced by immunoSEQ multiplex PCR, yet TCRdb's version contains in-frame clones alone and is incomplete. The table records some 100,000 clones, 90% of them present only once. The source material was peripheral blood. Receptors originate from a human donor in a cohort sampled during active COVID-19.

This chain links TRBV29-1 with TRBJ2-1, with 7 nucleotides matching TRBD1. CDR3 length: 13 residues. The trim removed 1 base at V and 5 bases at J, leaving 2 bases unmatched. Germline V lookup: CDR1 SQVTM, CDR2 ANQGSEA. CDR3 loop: CSVEGGQNNEQFF. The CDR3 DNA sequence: TGCAGCGTTGAAGGGGGACAGAACAATGAGCAGTTCTTC.

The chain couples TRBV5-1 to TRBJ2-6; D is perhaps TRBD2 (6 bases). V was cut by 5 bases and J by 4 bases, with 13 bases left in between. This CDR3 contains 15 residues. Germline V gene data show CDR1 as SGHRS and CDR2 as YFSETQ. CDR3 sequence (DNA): TGCGCCAGCAGTTTCGGGGGTTCCGGGGCCAACGTCCTGACTTTC. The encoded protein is CASSFGGSGANVLTF.

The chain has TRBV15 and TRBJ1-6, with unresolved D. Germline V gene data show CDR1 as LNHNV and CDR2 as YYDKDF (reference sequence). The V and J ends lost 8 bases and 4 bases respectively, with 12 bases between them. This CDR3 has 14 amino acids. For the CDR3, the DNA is TGTGCCACCGAAGGAGGATCATATAATTCACCCCTCCACTTT. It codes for CATEGGSYNSPLHF.

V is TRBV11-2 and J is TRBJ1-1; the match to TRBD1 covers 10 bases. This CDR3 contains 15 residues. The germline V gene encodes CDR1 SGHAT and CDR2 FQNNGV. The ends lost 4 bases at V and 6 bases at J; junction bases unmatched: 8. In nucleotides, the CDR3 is TGTGCCAGCAGCTCGGGACAGGGGCTGATCTCTGAAGCTTTCTTT. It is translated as CASSSGQGLISEAFF.